The T cell receptor (beta chain) described here comes from a study of Ad26.COV2.S vaccination and SARS-CoV-2 variants. About the research overall: Each vaccinee took Ad26.COV2.S intramuscularly, once or twice 56 days apart. Study results and caveats: In TCR breadth and depth analyses, total T cell responses may have been underestimated. Reportedly, spike-specific CD8+ and CD4+ T cell responses achieved substantial breadth once vaccination had taken place.

With regard to this clone: The antigen remains undetermined.

The repertoire was sequenced with immunoSEQ multiplex PCR; TCRdb's copy has only in-frame clones and lacks some. Among some 410,000 clones listed, roughly 90% were seen once. Treatment given: about 20 received Ad26.COV2.S at low or high dose, single or two shots; roughly five received placebo; per-sample allocation not given. Sampling was done on day 63 after the first vaccine or placebo injection. Recruitment in Boston yielded a donor of adult age, 18-55 years. The germline V gene encodes CDR1 SEHNR and CDR2 FQNEAQ (reference sequence). This CDR3 comprises 16 residues. V dropped 1 base and J dropped 2 bases, with 12 bases sitting between them.

The source was peripheral blood, collected in a trial of Ad26.COV2.S vaccine versus placebo. V usage is TRBV7-9 and J usage is TRBJ1-5; unclear D gene. This receptor was obtained from a person between 18 and 60 years old who received the Ad26.COV2.S COVID-19 vaccine or a placebo. Here the CDR3 reads CASSLVTGFGNQPQHF. CDR3 nucleotides: TGTGCCAGCAGCTTAGTGACCGGGTTTGGCAATCAGCCCCAGCATTTT.